Reported below is one TCR beta chain. One entry per CDR3 protein, called by TCRdb with MiXCR from the 5' RACE reads. The table has roughly 280,000 distinct CDR3 sequences, roughly 20% seen once; the top ten hold 7.5% to 9.5%. The data were obtained in a study of CD8 T cells in ankylosing spondylitis. The sample comprised blood, either unsorted or a sorted T cell fraction (not recorded which). The sequence was collected from a male donor with ankylosing spondylitis or in good health (not recorded which).

The CDR3 nucleotides are TGCGCCAGCAATAGGGGCGGAGGGAGCTCCTACAATGAGCAGTTCTTC. Residues: CASNRGGGSSYNEQFF. V usage is TRBV5-1 and J usage is TRBJ2-1, with TRBD2 as a possible D gene (6 bases). The CDR3 spans 16 residues. Trimming left V 6 bases short and J 0 bases short, with 16 bases between. Per the germline V gene, CDR1 is SGHRS and CDR2 is YFSETQ.